The clone carrying this TCR beta chain was detected many times. Its antigen is not identified. The CDR3 totals 14 residues. The junction had 9 bases not matched to a gene; V was cut back by 1 base and J by 8 bases. From germline, CDR1 is DFQATT and CDR2 SNEGSKA (reference sequence). These data belong to a study of T cell repertoires in cytomegalovirus infection. The wider study: Public TCR beta signatures were indicative of both CMV infection and a matching HLA type.

Study observations and caveats: The study identified carriers of CMV plus the relevant HLA from cumulative public TCR beta family frequency. What dominated the ex vivo response were HLA-C-restricted CMV-specific TCR beta clonotypes.

MiXCR, run by TCRdb on the reads, gives a single entry per CDR3 protein. This table has a few hundred thousand distinct CDR3 sequences, around a quarter appearing once. The sequence derives from a human donor in good health (CMV status not recorded). Some clones in this sample may be carry-over from other donors' samples. The rearrangement links TRBV20-1 to TRBJ1-1, with 8 bases fitting TRBD1. Sequencing was done on a sample of PBMCs. CDR3 sequence: CSARANPGGSEAFF. The DNA for the CDR3 is TGCAGTGCTAGAGCCAATCCAGGGGGCTCGGAAGCTTTCTTT.